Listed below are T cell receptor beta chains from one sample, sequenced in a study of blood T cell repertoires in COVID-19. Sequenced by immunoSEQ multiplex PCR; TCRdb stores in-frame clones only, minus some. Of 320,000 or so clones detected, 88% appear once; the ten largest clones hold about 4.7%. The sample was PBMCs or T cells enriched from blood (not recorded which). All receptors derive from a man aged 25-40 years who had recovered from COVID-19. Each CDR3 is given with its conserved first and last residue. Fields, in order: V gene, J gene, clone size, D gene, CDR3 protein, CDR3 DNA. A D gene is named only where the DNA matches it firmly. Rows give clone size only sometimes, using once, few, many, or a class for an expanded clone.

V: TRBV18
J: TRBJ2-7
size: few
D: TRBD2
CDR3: CASSPPLAGTSGAMDEQYF
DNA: TGTGCCAGCTCACCACCGCTTGCCGGGACTAGCGGGGCAATGGACGAGCAGTACTTC

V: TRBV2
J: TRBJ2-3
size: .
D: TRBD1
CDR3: CAGGQGTDTQYF
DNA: TGTGCCGGGGGACAGGGCACAGATACGCAGTATTTT

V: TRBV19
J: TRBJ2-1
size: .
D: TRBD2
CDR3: CASSTGLGRNEQFF
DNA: TGTGCCAGTAGTACGGGACTAGGACGCAATGAGCAGTTCTTC

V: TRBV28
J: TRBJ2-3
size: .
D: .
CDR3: CASGGAPSTDTQYF
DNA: TGTGCCAGCGGGGGGGCCCCTAGCACAGATACGCAGTATTTT

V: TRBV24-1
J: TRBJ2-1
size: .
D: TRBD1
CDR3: CATSDTRTGADEQFF
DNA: TGTGCCACCAGTGACACCCGGACAGGGGCCGATGAGCAGTTCTTC

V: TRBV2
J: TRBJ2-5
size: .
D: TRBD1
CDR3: CASTGTGGGQETQYF
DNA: TGTGCCAGCACCGGGACAGGGGGCGGCCAAGAGACCCAGTACTTC

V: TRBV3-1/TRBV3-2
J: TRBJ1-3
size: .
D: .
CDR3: CASSQVSGISGNTIYF
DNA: TGTGCCAGCAGCCAAGTCTCAGGAATCTCTGGAAACACCATATATTTT

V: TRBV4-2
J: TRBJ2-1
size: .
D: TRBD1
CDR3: CASSHGTAKAYNEQFF
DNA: TGTGCCAGCAGCCACGGGACAGCGAAAGCCTACAATGAGCAGTTCTTC

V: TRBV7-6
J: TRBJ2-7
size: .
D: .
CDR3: CASSLDGTYEQYF
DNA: TGTGCCAGCAGCTTAGACGGGACCTACGAGCAGTACTTC

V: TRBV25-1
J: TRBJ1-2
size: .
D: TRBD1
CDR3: CASSLSGTGEGGYTF
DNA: TGTGCCAGCAGCCTGAGCGGGACAGGGGAGGGTGGCTACACCTTC

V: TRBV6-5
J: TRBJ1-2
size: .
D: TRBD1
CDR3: CASSLTGVYGYTF
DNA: TGTGCCAGCAGTCTAACAGGGGTCTATGGCTACACCTTC

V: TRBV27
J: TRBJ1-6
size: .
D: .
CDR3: CASRPGNSPLHF
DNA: TGTGCCAGCAGACCAGGGAATTCACCCCTCCACTTT

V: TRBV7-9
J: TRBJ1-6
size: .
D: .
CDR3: CASSFATGSRSYNSPLHF
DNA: TGTGCCAGCAGCTTCGCTACAGGGTCTCGCTCCTATAATTCACCCCTCCACTTT

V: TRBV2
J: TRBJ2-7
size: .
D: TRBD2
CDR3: CASRDLREGASGGLSYEQYF
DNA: TGTGCCAGCAGGGACCTTCGGGAGGGGGCTAGCGGGGGACTCTCCTACGAGCAGTACTTC

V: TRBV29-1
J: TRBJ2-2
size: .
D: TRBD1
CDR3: CSVQGALGELFF
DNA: TGCAGCGTACAGGGGGCCCTCGGGGAGCTGTTTTTT

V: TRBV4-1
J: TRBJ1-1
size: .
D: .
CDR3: CASSLGNTEAFF
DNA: TGCGCCAGCAGTCTAGGGAACACTGAAGCTTTCTTT

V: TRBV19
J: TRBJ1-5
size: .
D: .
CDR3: CASSISGNQPQHF
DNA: TGTGCCAGTAGTATATCGGGGAATCAGCCCCAGCATTTT

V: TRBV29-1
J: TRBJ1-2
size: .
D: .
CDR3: CSVETSVYGYTF
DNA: TGCAGCGTTGAAACCTCAGTATATGGCTACACCTTC

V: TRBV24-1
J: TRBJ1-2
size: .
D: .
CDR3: CATSDITAAYGYTF
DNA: TGTGCCACCAGCGATATAACAGCTGCCTATGGCTACACCTTC

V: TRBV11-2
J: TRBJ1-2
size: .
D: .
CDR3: CASSLGGRYGYTF
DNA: TGTGCCAGCAGCTTAGGTGGTCGGTATGGCTACACCTTC

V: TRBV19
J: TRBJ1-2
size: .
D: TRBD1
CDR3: CASSQFAGQGSSYGYTF
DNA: TGTGCCAGTAGCCAATTCGCGGGACAGGGGTCATCCTATGGCTACACCTTC

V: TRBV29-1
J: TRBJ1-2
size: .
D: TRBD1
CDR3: CSGGQGADGYTF
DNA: TGCAGCGGGGGACAGGGGGCGGATGGCTACACCTTC

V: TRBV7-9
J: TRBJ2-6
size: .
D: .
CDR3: CASSFTGPGTTSGANVLTF
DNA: TGTGCCAGCAGCTTTACCGGGCCAGGGACAACCTCTGGGGCCAACGTCCTGACTTTC

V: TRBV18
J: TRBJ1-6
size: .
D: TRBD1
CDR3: CASSEGTGGYSPLHF
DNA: TGTGCCAGCTCAGAAGGGACAGGGGGTTATTCACCCCTCCACTTT

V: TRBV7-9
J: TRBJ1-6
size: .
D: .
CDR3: CASSLWYRVEASYNSPLHF
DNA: TGTGCCAGCAGCTTATGGTACAGGGTTGAGGCCTCCTATAATTCACCCCTCCACTTT

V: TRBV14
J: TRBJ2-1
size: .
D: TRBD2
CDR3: CASSQGTSGGIYEQFF
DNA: TGTGCCAGCAGCCAAGGGACTAGCGGGGGGATCTATGAGCAGTTCTTC

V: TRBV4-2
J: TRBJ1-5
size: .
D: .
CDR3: CASSQGGQENQPQHF
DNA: TGTGCCAGCAGCCAAGGCGGGCAGGAAAATCAGCCCCAGCATTTT

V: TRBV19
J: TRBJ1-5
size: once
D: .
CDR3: CASSTGLMGSNQPQHF
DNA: TGTGCCAGTAGTACGGGACTGATGGGGTCCAATCAGCCCCAGCATTTT

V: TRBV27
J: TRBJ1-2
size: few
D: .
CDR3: CASSLRGVSDNYGYTF
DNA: TGTGCCAGCAGTTTACGGGGGGTCAGCGATAACTATGGCTACACCTTC

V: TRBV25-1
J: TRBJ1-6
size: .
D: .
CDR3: CASRHVSYNSPLHF
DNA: TGTGCCAGCAGACACGTCTCCTATAATTCACCCCTCCACTTT

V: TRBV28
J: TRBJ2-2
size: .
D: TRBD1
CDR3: CASRSRSGGVLNGELFF
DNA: TGTGCCAGCAGGTCTCGATCAGGGGGCGTACTTAACGGGGAGCTGTTTTTT

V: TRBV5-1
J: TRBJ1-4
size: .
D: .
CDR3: CASSLGTSTTNEKLFF
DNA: TGCGCCAGCAGCTTGGGGACTTCAACAACTAATGAAAAACTGTTTTTT

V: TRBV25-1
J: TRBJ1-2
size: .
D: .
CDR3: CASRDRNNYGYTF
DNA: TGTGCCAGCAGGGACAGAAACAACTATGGCTACACCTTC

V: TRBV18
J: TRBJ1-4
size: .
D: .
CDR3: CASSPAGRQLEKLFF
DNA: TGTGCCAGCTCACCAGCGGGGAGACAGTTGGAAAAACTGTTTTTT

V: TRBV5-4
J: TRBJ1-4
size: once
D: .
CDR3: CASSSGLTNEKLFF
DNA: TGTGCCAGCAGTTCAGGGCTCACTAATGAAAAACTGTTTTTT

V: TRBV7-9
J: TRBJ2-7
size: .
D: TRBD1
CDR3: CASSLLGQAASYEQYF
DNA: TGTGCCAGCAGCTTGCTTGGACAGGCCGCCTCCTACGAGCAGTACTTC

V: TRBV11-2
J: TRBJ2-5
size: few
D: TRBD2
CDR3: CASSLRGGRDQETQYF
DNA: TGTGCCAGCAGCTTACGCGGGGGTAGGGATCAAGAGACCCAGTACTTC

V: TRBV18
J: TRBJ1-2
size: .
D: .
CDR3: CASSPMGGPYGYTF
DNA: TGTGCCAGCTCACCCATGGGAGGGCCCTATGGCTACACCTTC

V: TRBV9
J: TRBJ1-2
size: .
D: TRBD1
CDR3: CASSVGDRADGYTF
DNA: TGTGCCAGCAGCGTAGGTGACAGGGCCGATGGCTACACCTTC

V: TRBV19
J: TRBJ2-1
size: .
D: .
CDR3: CASRARGYNEQFF
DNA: TGTGCCAGTAGAGCCAGGGGTTACAATGAGCAGTTCTTC

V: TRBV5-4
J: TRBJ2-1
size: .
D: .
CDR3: CASRGGADNNEQFF
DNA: TGTGCCAGCAGAGGCGGGGCAGATAACAATGAGCAGTTCTTC

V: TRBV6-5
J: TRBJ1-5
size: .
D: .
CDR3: CASSYSPGDNQPQHF
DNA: TGTGCCAGCAGTTACTCCCCAGGCGACAATCAGCCCCAGCATTTT

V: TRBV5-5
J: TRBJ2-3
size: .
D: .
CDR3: CASSLSGSTDTQYF
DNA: TGTGCCAGCAGCTTGTCGGGGAGCACAGATACGCAGTATTTT

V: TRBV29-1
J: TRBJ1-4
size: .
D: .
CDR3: CSVREVFNEKLFF
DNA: TGCAGCGTCCGGGAAGTATTTAATGAAAAACTGTTTTTT

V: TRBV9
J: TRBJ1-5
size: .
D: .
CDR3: CASSVEPDNQPQHF
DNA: TGTGCCAGCAGCGTAGAGCCTGACAATCAGCCCCAGCATTTT

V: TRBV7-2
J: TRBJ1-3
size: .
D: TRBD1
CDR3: CASSRGLGQGAGNTIYF
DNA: TGTGCCAGCAGCCGGGGCTTGGGACAGGGTGCGGGAAACACCATATATTTT

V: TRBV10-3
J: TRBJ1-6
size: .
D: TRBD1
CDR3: CAISGTGGSPLHF
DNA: TGTGCCATCTCAGGGACAGGGGGTTCACCCCTCCACTTT

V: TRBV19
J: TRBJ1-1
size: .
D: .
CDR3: CASNIFTQPGTEAFF
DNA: TGTGCCAGTAATATATTCACACAACCGGGCACTGAAGCTTTCTTT

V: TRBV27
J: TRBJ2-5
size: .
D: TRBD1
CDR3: CASSLRPPGQGIQETQYF
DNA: TGTGCCAGCAGTTTAAGACCTCCGGGACAGGGAATCCAAGAGACCCAGTACTTC

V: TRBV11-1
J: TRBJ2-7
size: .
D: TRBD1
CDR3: CASSQPGQDLYEQYF
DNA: TGTGCCAGCAGCCAGCCGGGACAGGACCTTTACGAGCAGTACTTC

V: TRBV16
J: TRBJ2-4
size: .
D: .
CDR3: CASSQVALLRGGKNIQYF
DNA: TGTGCCAGCAGCCAAGTAGCGCTGTTGAGGGGAGGAAAAAACATTCAGTACTTC

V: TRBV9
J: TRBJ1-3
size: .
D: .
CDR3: CASSVAGQLFSGNTIYF
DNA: TGTGCCAGCAGCGTAGCAGGACAGCTATTCTCTGGAAACACCATATATTTT

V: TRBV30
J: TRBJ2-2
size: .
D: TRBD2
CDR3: CAWTSGVYTGELFF
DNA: TGTGCCTGGACTAGCGGGGTCTACACCGGGGAGCTGTTTTTT

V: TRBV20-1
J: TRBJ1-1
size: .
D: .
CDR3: CSARGAPESFF
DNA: TGCAGTGCTAGAGGAGCCCCTGAATCTTTCTTT

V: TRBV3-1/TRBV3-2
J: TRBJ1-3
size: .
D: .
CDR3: CASSQDRDAGGNTIYF
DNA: TGTGCCAGCAGCCAAGATCGCGACGCAGGAGGAAACACCATATATTTT

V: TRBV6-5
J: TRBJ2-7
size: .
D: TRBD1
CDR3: CASSPRDRGPYEQYF
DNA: TGTGCCAGCAGCCCCCGGGACAGGGGGCCCTACGAGCAGTACTTC

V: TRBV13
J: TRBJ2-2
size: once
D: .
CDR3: CASSFPTGGGTGELFF
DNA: TGTGCCAGCAGCTTCCCTACAGGGGGGGGCACCGGGGAGCTGTTTTTT

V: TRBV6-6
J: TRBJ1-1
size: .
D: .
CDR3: CASSPRPGTEAFF
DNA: TGTGCCAGCAGCCCCCGACCAGGGACTGAAGCTTTCTTT

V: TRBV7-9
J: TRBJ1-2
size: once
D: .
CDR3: CAAPLTFGGYTF
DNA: TGTGCCGCCCCCCTTACTTTCGGTGGCTACACCTTC